Sequencing of this T cell receptor beta chain was carried out in a study of blood T cell repertoires in COVID-19. In the study overall: T cells, B-cell-depleted T cells, or PBMCs provided the cDNA or gDNA that served as material.

The CDR3 sequence is 15 residues long. Germline values: CDR1 SEHNR, CDR2 FQNEAQ (reference sequence). Germline trimming cut 3 bases from V and 0 bases from J; bases unmatched to any gene: 2. Study processing details: For nucleated cells, counts were estimated from reference gene primer amplification. Assay used: immunoSEQ multiplex PCR; TCRdb lists only in-frame clones, some missing. V, J and clone size were drawn from that table, and D and trimming were deduced from the DNA. The data hold a few hundred thousand clones, with around 88% observed a single time. V and J are TRBV7-9 and TRBJ2-3; 8 nucleotides align to TRBD2. The specimen was peripheral blood. This clonotype was sampled from a woman aged 45-65 years with acute or convalescent COVID-19. CDR3 sequence: CASSFVAGSTDTQYF. In nucleotides, the CDR3 is TGTGCCAGCAGCTTCGTAGCGGGAAGCACAGATACGCAGTATTTT.